These 21 T cell receptor beta chains originate from one sample sequenced in a study of preoperative IRX-2 immunotherapy in early breast cancer. Method: immunoSEQ multiplex PCR; TCRdb's copy keeps in-frame clones and lacks some. Of over 5,500 clones in the sample, 70% to 75% were seen once. The treatment: preoperative locoregional IRX-2 cytokine immunotherapy. Sequenced material: tumor tissue, taken before IRX-2 immunotherapy. The origin of the receptors is a human donor with breast cancer.

In this sample, this clone turned up once. The chain's CDR3 is CASSIQPGQRSPEQYF. The CDR3 DNA reads TGTGCCAGTAGTATCCAACCGGGACAGAGGAGTCCCGAGCAGTACTTC. The V gene is TRBV19, the J gene TRBJ2-7, with TRBD1 matching over 7 bases. Per the germline V gene, CDR1 is LNHDA and CDR2 is SQIVND (reference sequence). The trim removed 3 bases at V and 6 bases at J, leaving 14 bases unmatched. This CDR3 is 16 amino acids long.

This chain connects TRBV28 to TRBJ1-1; D may be TRBD1 (5 bases). Trimming removed 3 bases from V and 8 bases from J, with 13 bases in between. This CDR3 spans 13 amino acids. Germline CDR1 and CDR2: MDHEN and SYDVKM. CDR3 amino acids: CASSFISRAEAFF. The CDR3 nucleotides read TGTGCCAGCAGTTTCATTTCCAGGGCGGAAGCTTTCTTT.

The chain joins TRBV19 to TRBJ1-1; D gene uncertain. CDR3 length: 14 residues. Germline CDR1 LNHDA, CDR2 SQIVND (reference sequence). V lost 7 bases and J lost 0, with 12 bases in between. Here the CDR3 reads CASNRVTLNTEAFF. CDR3 in DNA: TGTGCCAGTAACCGAGTTACCTTGAACACTGAAGCTTTCTTT.

This clone was recorded a few times. The DNA has an unread or ambiguous base, and its residue is written X. The rearrangement uses TRBV18 and TRBJ2-7; D unresolved. The CDR3 length is 15 residues. V lost 3 bases to trimming and J lost 3 bases, with 15 bases between them. Per germline, CDR1 KGHSH and CDR2 LQKENI. CDR3 DNA sequence: TGTGCCAGCTCACCGCCTGACARGAGAGACTACGAGCAGTACTTC. Translated, it gives CASSPPDXRDYEQYF.

The chain has TRBV6-8 and TRBJ2-7; 7 bases line up with TRBD1. Germline V gene sequence: CDR1 MNHGY, CDR2 SAAAGT. This CDR3 comprises 15 residues. The ends lost 1 base at V and 0 bases at J; junction bases unmatched: 3. In DNA, the CDR3 is TGTGCCAGCAGTTACTTAGGGACAGACTCCTACGAGCAGTACTTC. Its translation is CASSYLGTDSYEQYF.

This clone was picked up one time. The chain is built from TRBV5-1 and TRBJ2-3; 9 bases align to TRBD2. Germline V gene sequence: CDR1 SGHRS, CDR2 YFSETQ. J lost 4 bases, V lost 4 bases, and 7 bases had no gene match. The CDR3 has 15 residues. The CDR3 DNA reads TGCGCCAGCAGCCCGAGGACTAGCGCGGCAGATACGCAGTATTTT. Protein product: CASSPRTSAADTQYF.

The chain links TRBV6-8 to TRBJ1-5; D unresolved. This CDR3 has 14 residues. Trimming took 10 bases from V and 1 from J, leaving 14 bases between them. The germline V gene has CDR1 MNHGY and CDR2 SAAAGT. In nucleotides, the CDR3 is TGTGCCACAAGTGGATCGGGGAGCAATCAGCCCCAGCATTTT. Translating it yields CATSGSGSNQPQHF.

CDR3 loop: CASSLWAGDEQYF. The CDR3 DNA is TGTGCCAGCAGTTTATGGGCAGGAGACGAGCAGTACTTC. The chain carries TRBV22-1 and TRBJ2-7. TRBV22-1 is designated a pseudogene. The CDR3 runs to 13 residues.

For this clone: One end of the junction fails to match germline, which may point to a read error. The genes are TRBV18 and TRBJ2-7, with 8 bases matching TRBD1. Germline CDR1 reads KGHSH; CDR2 reads LQKENI. The CDR3 consists of 16 residues. The CDR3 loop is CASSSGQGRSSYKQYF. The CDR3 nucleotides read TGTGCCAGCTCATCAGGACAGGGTAGAAGCTCCTACAAGCAGTACTTC.

The rearrangement links TRBV19 to TRBJ1-2, with D perhaps TRBD1 (5 bases). V was cut by 3 bases and J by 4 bases, with 12 bases left in between. This CDR3 has 14 amino acids. Germline lookup yields CDR1 LNHDA and CDR2 SQIVND (reference sequence). Written as DNA, the CDR3 is TGTGCCAGTAGTATTCGGTCGGGGCCCTATGGCTACACCTTC. Translated: CASSIRSGPYGYTF.

This chain joins TRBV11-3 and TRBJ1-4; maybe TRBD1 (6 bases). V was clipped by 5 bases and J by 5 bases, with 12 bases between them. Germline V gene lookup returns CDR1 SGHNT and CDR2 YENEEA. CDR3 length: 14 residues. CDR3: CASSLLGQNEKLFF. DNA of the CDR3: TGTGCCAGCAGCCTTCTAGGACAGAATGAAAAACTGTTTTTT.

Comment on this clone: The junction differs from germline at one of its ends, possibly a read error. The rearrangement links TRBV19 to TRBJ1-2, with TRBD1 identical over 8 bases. CDR3 length: 16 residues. The germline V gene encodes CDR1 LNHDA and CDR2 SQIVND (reference sequence). CDR3 sequence (DNA): TGTGCCAGTAGTACCATTGGACAGGGTTCGGCCTATGGCTACATCTTC. Translated: CASSTIGQGSAYGYIF.

This clone was detected a few times. V and J are TRBV6-8 and TRBJ1-5, with D maybe TRBD1 (5 bases). The CDR3 is made up of 16 amino acids. Germline V CDR1 and CDR2: MNHGY, SAAAGT. V was pared by 4 bases and J by 0 bases, with 13 bases between. CDR3 bases: TGTGCCAGCAGTTTAGGAGGGGAGGCTAGCAATCAGCCCCAGCATTTT. Translated: CASSLGGEASNQPQHF.

This clone was detected a few times. The chain recombines TRBV11-3 with TRBJ1-1; D not certain. Trimming removed 3 bases from V and 0 bases from J, with 8 bases in between. Germline CDR1 is SGHNT and CDR2 is YENEEA. The CDR3 contains 14 residues. The CDR3, as DNA: TGTGCCAGCAGCTTGGCTTCTATGAACACTGAAGCTTTCTTT. Its protein is CASSLASMNTEAFF.

This clone occurred once. V usage is TRBV7-7 and J usage is TRBJ1-2; tentatively, D is TRBD1 (6 bases). In germline, CDR1 is SSHAT, CDR2 FNYEAQ (reference sequence). Trimming took off 3 bases at V and 0 bases at J, with 11 bases between the two ends. The CDR3 length is 15 residues. The CDR3 DNA reads TGTGCCAGCAGCTTCGGGACACCTCCTAACTATGGCTACACCTTC. Translating gives CASSFGTPPNYGYTF.

The chain combines TRBV19 with TRBJ2-1, with TRBD2 identical over 7 bases. The CDR3 totals 14 residues. From germline, CDR1 is LNHDA and CDR2 SQIVND (reference sequence). After removal of 9 bases from V and 3 bases from J, the junction contained 8 bases not matched to a gene. As DNA, the CDR3 is TGTGCCAGGGCCGAGGAGCGGGGCTACAATGAGCAGTTCTTC. It is translated as CARAEERGYNEQFF.

The J gene is TRBJ1-4, the V gene TRBV6-8, with 8 bases that match TRBD1. Trimming cost V 3 bases and J 7 bases; bases outside gene matches: 4. Per germline, CDR1 MNHGY and CDR2 SAAAGT. The CDR3 is 14 residues long. The CDR3 spells CASSYTGQGEKLFF. The DNA for the CDR3 is TGTGCCAGCAGTTATACCGGACAGGGTGAAAAACTGTTTTTT.

Judged by abundance, this clone is medium-sized (0.01 to 0.1%). J is TRBJ1-2 and V is TRBV10-2; TRBD1 might be the D (5 bases). The CDR3 totals 12 residues. Per germline, CDR1 WSHSY and CDR2 SAAADI. Trimming left V 4 bases short and J 8 bases short, with 11 bases between. Written as DNA, the CDR3 is TGCGCCAGCAGTGCGACAGAGGGGGGCTACACCTTC. Protein sequence: CASSATEGGYTF.

The gene calls are TRBV6-8 and TRBJ2-7; no clear D. The CDR3 sequence is 15 residues long. Trimming took 4 bases from V and 4 from J, leaving 17 bases between them. Looked up from germline, CDR1 is MNHGY and CDR2 is SAAAGT. DNA for the CDR3: TGTGCCAGCAGTTTACTCCCTTCTAGTGTATACGAGCAGTACTTC. Its protein product is CASSLLPSSVYEQYF.

J is TRBJ2-2 and V is TRBV5-1; D is ambiguous. Germline CDR1 and CDR2: SGHRS and YFSETQ. V was clipped by 0 bases and J by 5 bases, with 8 bases between them. This CDR3 spans 14 amino acids. The CDR3 protein is CASSLDVRTGELFF. CDR3 DNA: TGCGCCAGCAGCTTGGACGTCCGGACCGGGGAGCTGTTTTTT.

This chain uses TRBV28 with TRBJ2-7, with D possibly being TRBD1 (7 bases). The germline gives CDR1 MDHEN, CDR2 SYDVKM. CDR3 size: 14 residues. Trimming took 6 bases from V and 4 from J, leaving 16 bases between them. The CDR3 here is CASRGGTEIYEQYF. The CDR3, as DNA: TGTGCCAGCAGGGGCGGGACAGAAATTTACGAGCAGTACTTC.